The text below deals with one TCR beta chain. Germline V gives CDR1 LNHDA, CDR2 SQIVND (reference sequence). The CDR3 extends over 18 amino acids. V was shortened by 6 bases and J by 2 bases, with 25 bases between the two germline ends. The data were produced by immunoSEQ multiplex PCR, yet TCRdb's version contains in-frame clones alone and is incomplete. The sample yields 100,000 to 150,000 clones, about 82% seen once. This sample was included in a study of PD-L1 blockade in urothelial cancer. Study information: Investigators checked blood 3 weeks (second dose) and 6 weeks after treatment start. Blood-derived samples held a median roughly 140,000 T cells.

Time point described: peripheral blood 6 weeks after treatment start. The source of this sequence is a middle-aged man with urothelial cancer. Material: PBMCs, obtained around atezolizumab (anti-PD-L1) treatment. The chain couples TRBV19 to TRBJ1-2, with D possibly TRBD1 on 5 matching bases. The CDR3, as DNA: TGTGCCAGTAGGAGGTCAGGGCACGCCCGGGCTGTAAACTATGGCTACACCTTC. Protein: CASRRSGHARAVNYGYTF.